This TCR beta chain derives from a study of T cells after yellow fever vaccination (dated by TCRdb to between 2019 and 2020). General notes on the study: The SMART-Seq v4 Ultra Low Input RNA kit was used to prepare libraries from fractions with low cell numbers. Two healthy male donors, one aged 18 to 30 and one aged 30 to 40 years, made up the cohort. Bulk PBMC replicates and cell subsets were isolated from blood drawn at multiple timepoints before and after both primary and secondary immunization. To follow T-cell clones before and after primary and booster YFV17D yellow fever vaccination, bulk TCR alpha and beta repertoires were sequenced over time.

What the treatment or condition label conveys for this sample: live attenuated yellow fever vaccine strain. A standard Ficoll-Paque protocol was used to isolate PBMCs from peripheral blood. CD4 and CD8 T-cell fractions were isolated with Dynabeads CD4 and CD8 positive selection kits. RNA was extracted with TriZol from bulk PBMCs, CD4 and CD8 fractions, and dextramer-positive and dextramer-negative fractions. On this clonotype: Its antigen remains unidentified. No base quality information exists; no much larger clone differs at one position.

The study at large found these results: A small fraction of clonotypes showed up in both the CD4 and CD8 compartments, probably as a result of convergent recombination. Computational filtering was required because FACS-sorted repertoires could contain abundant contaminating clonotypes from the bulk population. Because the study included only a couple of donors, the extent to which the findings can be generalized is limited. The secondary T-cell response was weaker than the primary response but faster, peaking on day 5 instead of day 15. Most clones expanded after primary vaccination were re-detected after the booster (around 96% of CD4 and roughly 85% of CD8), suggesting broad memory maintenance.

Synthesis of TCR cDNA relied on 5'RACE template switching, a step that introduced a universal primer site along with unique molecular identifiers. cDNA synthesis was primed from both the TCR alpha and TCR beta constant segments. Two PCR steps were used to amplify libraries, with sample barcodes and sequencing adapters being added in the second step. Sequencing of libraries was done on Illumina HiSeq 2500 (2x100 bp) or NovaSeq (2x150 bp). Processing in the source paper ran as follows. MIGEC was used to demultiplex reads and collapse the reads into UMI consensus sequences, and MiXCR was used for V(D)J alignment. Vaccine-responding clonotypes were defined with edgeR using replicate PBMC samples, requiring FDR below 0.01 and a log2 fold change above 5 up to day 15. Bulk clonotypes were assigned CD4 or CD8 identity according to which sequenced CD4 or CD8 repertoire held them at higher abundance. The raw public data were reprocessed by TCRdb itself: fastp quality trimming at Q25, MiXCR clonotype calling, in-frame beta chains only. When rows share a CDR3 protein, they turn into one entry using the most common DNA and genes. The V and J calls reflect TCRdb's pipeline rather than the authors' work. This sample is represented by about 110,000 distinct CDR3 sequences; approximately 8.4% of them were singletons. The top ten clones comprise 25% of the sample.

Taken from the germline V gene, the CDR1 and CDR2 loops are LGHNA and YSLEER. Trimming costs V 4 bases and J 0 bases, and their ends lie 11 bases apart. Taken from cysteine to phenylalanine, the CDR3 has 15 residues. Just CDR3 DNA is preserved here, 45 bases in frame from base 1. The chain employs TRBV4-3 and TRBJ2-3; a tentative D call is TRBD1 (5 bases match). This TCR was recovered from a man aged 30 to 45 who received the YFV17D yellow fever vaccine. This material consisted of CD8+ T cells sorted from PBMCs, taken 45 days after the yellow fever booster vaccination. The CDR3 sequence is CASSPTVSSTDTQYF. The DNA is TGCGCCAGCAGCCCGACAGTTTCTAGCACAGATACGCAGTATTTT.